This T cell receptor beta chain appears in the sequencing data of a study of blood T cell repertoires in COVID-19. From germline, CDR1 is SGDLS and CDR2 YYNGEE. The CDR3 totals 17 residues. J gave up 3 bases and V 4 bases, and 12 bases lay outside the gene matches. This table comes from immunoSEQ multiplex PCR, and its TCRdb copy is limited to in-frame clones, with some not included. The data show roughly 100,000 clones, approximately 81% seen once. Input material: peripheral blood. The receptor's source is a man of 80 years or more with active or convalescent COVID-19. The chain couples TRBV9 to TRBJ2-3; the match to TRBD2 covers 9 bases. In DNA, the CDR3 is TGTGCCAGCAGCCAGCGGGGGGCGAGGTTGGTAACAGATACGCAGTATTTT. Translating it yields CASSQRGARLVTDTQYF.